In its sample, the clone carrying this T cell receptor (beta chain) was seen once. This sample was included in a study of CD8+ T cells in alopecia areata. The treatment: oral pan-JAK inhibitor, 5-10 mg twice daily. The study team obtained lesional scalp punch biopsies and peripheral blood from alopecia areata patients. Sorting of CD4+ and CD8+ T cells was performed on PBMCs. Sequencing templates came from extracted RNA that was reverse transcribed into cDNA. Sequencing was performed with immunoSEQ multiplex PCR; in TCRdb, only in-frame clones are kept and a portion is missing. The table lists 200,000 to 250,000 clones, under 40% of them singletons. The sequence was collected from a human donor with alopecia areata. Sequenced here: CD4+ T cells sorted from blood, sampled between weeks 30 and 35, from a patient treated with tofacitinib.

CDR3 sequence (DNA): TGTGCCAGCAGCCTTCGAGGGGGGGCAGATACGCAGTATTTT. Translated: CASSLRGGADTQYF. This sequence joins TRBV7-9 and TRBJ2-3, with D possibly matching TRBD2 (7 bases). Trimming pared 5 bases from V and 4 bases from J, leaving 13 bases between. Germline-derived CDR1 and CDR2 are SEHNR and FQNEAQ (reference sequence). The CDR3 is made up of 14 amino acids.